A selection of T cell receptor beta chains follows, all from one sample in a study of blood T cell repertoires in COVID-19. Clones were sequenced by immunoSEQ multiplex PCR, and TCRdb holds only the in-frame ones, with some missing. The table lists 300,000 to 350,000 clones, 80% to 90% of them singletons. Sequenced input: peripheral blood. Receptors were obtained from a woman between 45 and 65 years old with COVID-19, enrolled during active disease. CDR3s include the opening cysteine and the closing phenylalanine or tryptophan. Fields, in order: V gene, J gene, CDR3 length, D gene, clone size, CDR3 protein, CDR3 DNA. A D gene is named only where the DNA matches it firmly. Not every row has a clone size; where given, it reads once, few, many or a size class.

v_gene: TRBV12-3/TRBV12-4; j_gene: TRBJ1-5; len: 13; d_gene: NA; abundance: NA; CDR3aa: CASSGDGGEPQHF; CDR3nt: TGTGCCAGCAGCGGGGACGGCGGGGAGCCCCAGCATTTT
v_gene: TRBV2; j_gene: TRBJ1-2; len: 12; d_gene: NA; abundance: once; CDR3aa: CASRQTVGGYTF; CDR3nt: TGTGCCAGCAGGCAGACAGTTGGTGGCTACACCTTC
v_gene: TRBV5-1; j_gene: TRBJ1-1; len: 15; d_gene: NA; abundance: NA; CDR3aa: CASSLDSGGLAEAFF; CDR3nt: TGCGCCAGCAGCTTGGATTCTGGGGGGTTGGCTGAAGCTTTCTTT
v_gene: TRBV4-3; j_gene: TRBJ1-1; len: 16; d_gene: TRBD1; abundance: once; CDR3aa: CASSHGHRGGNTEAFF; CDR3nt: TGCGCCAGCAGCCACGGGCACAGGGGAGGGAACACTGAAGCTTTCTTT
v_gene: TRBV20-1; j_gene: TRBJ2-1; len: 11; d_gene: TRBD1; abundance: NA; CDR3aa: CSASGGQSKFF; CDR3nt: TGCAGTGCTAGTGGGGGACAGAGTAAGTTCTTC
v_gene: TRBV19; j_gene: TRBJ2-6; len: 16; d_gene: TRBD1; abundance: NA; CDR3aa: CASSRTGGSGANVLTF; CDR3nt: TGTGCCAGTAGCCGGACAGGGGGCTCTGGGGCCAACGTCCTGACTTTC
v_gene: TRBV5-1; j_gene: TRBJ2-2; len: 16; d_gene: TRBD2; abundance: few; CDR3aa: CASSLSAGGNTGELFF; CDR3nt: TGCGCCAGCAGCTTATCCGCGGGAGGGAACACCGGGGAGCTGTTTTTT
v_gene: TRBV12-3/TRBV12-4; j_gene: TRBJ1-3; len: 13; d_gene: NA; abundance: few; CDR3aa: CASSFSSGNTIYF; CDR3nt: TGTGCCAGCAGTTTCTCCTCTGGAAACACCATATATTTT
v_gene: TRBV6-5; j_gene: TRBJ2-3; len: 14; d_gene: NA; abundance: once; CDR3aa: CASRRGQLTDTQYF; CDR3nt: TGTGCCAGCAGACGCGGACAGCTCACAGATACGCAGTATTTT
v_gene: TRBV23-1; j_gene: TRBJ1-1; len: 13; d_gene: TRBD1; abundance: NA; CDR3aa: CASGMYRGTEAFF; CDR3nt: TGCGCCAGCGGTATGTACAGGGGCACTGAAGCTTTCTTT
v_gene: TRBV9; j_gene: TRBJ1-6; len: 16; d_gene: TRBD1; abundance: NA; CDR3aa: CASSGRQGRYNSPLHF; CDR3nt: TGTGCCAGCAGCGGCCGACAGGGGCGCTATAATTCACCCCTCCACTTT
v_gene: TRBV18; j_gene: TRBJ1-5; len: 20; d_gene: NA; abundance: NA; CDR3aa: CASSPPGPDRLEIGNQPQHF; CDR3nt: TGTGCCAGCTCACCACCGGGACCTGACAGGCTAGAAATAGGCAATCAGCCCCAGCATTTT
v_gene: TRBV5-6; j_gene: TRBJ2-3; len: 16; d_gene: NA; abundance: NA; CDR3aa: CASSLGGASYTDTQYF; CDR3nt: TGTGCCAGCAGCCTTGGAGGGGCCTCTTACACAGATACGCAGTATTTT
v_gene: TRBV7-9; j_gene: TRBJ2-3; len: 16; d_gene: TRBD2; abundance: NA; CDR3aa: CASSPRTSGYTDTQYF; CDR3nt: TGTGCCAGCAGCCCCCGGACTAGCGGATACACAGATACGCAGTATTTT
v_gene: TRBV7-9; j_gene: TRBJ2-5; len: 15; d_gene: NA; abundance: NA; CDR3aa: CASSPSSTGLETQYF; CDR3nt: TGTGCCAGCAGCCCTAGCTCGACTGGCTTGGAGACCCAGTACTTC
v_gene: TRBV24-1; j_gene: TRBJ1-5; len: 13; d_gene: NA; abundance: NA; CDR3aa: CATSDRRGQPQHF; CDR3nt: TGTGCCACCAGTGACCGCCGGGGTCAGCCCCAGCATTTT
v_gene: TRBV30; j_gene: TRBJ2-5; len: 14; d_gene: TRBD2; abundance: few; CDR3aa: CAWRLAGDRGTQYF; CDR3nt: TGTGCCTGGAGGCTAGCGGGAGACCGGGGGACCCAGTACTTC
v_gene: TRBV11-2; j_gene: TRBJ2-7; len: 15; d_gene: NA; abundance: NA; CDR3aa: CASRYGPTSSYEQYF; CDR3nt: TGTGCCAGCAGATATGGACCAACTAGCTCCTACGAGCAGTACTTC
v_gene: TRBV3-1/TRBV3-2; j_gene: TRBJ1-3; len: 15; d_gene: NA; abundance: NA; CDR3aa: CASSPAQGWGNTIYF; CDR3nt: TGTGCCAGCAGCCCAGCACAGGGTTGGGGAAACACCATATATTTT
v_gene: TRBV7-3; j_gene: TRBJ2-1; len: 13; d_gene: TRBD1; abundance: few; CDR3aa: CASSRQGGNEQFF; CDR3nt: TGTGCCAGCAGCCGACAGGGGGGTAATGAGCAGTTCTTC
v_gene: TRBV7-2; j_gene: TRBJ1-1; len: 17; d_gene: NA; abundance: NA; CDR3aa: CASSFIRRESASFRAFF; CDR3nt: TGTGCCAGCAGCTTTATCCGCAGGGAATCGGCATCGTTTCGAGCTTTCTTT
v_gene: TRBV5-4; j_gene: TRBJ2-7; len: 14; d_gene: NA; abundance: NA; CDR3aa: CASSGDGGLYEQYF; CDR3nt: TGTGCCAGCTCTGGCGACGGGGGGCTGTACGAGCAGTACTTC